These 22 T cell receptor beta chains share one sample of origin, sequenced in a study of CD8 T cells in ankylosing spondylitis. Whole-study results and caveats: Apparently characteristic of ankylosing spondylitis blood was a TCR beta motif (about eight highly homologous variants).

MiXCR, run by TCRdb on the 5' RACE reads, gives a single entry per CDR3 protein. The sample has fewer than 500,000 distinct CDR3 sequences, around 22% seen once. These receptors lack a known antigen. Specimen: blood, either unsorted or a sorted T cell fraction (not recorded which). These receptor sequences come from a male donor with ankylosing spondylitis.

The rearrangement links TRBV6-1 to TRBJ2-2; D is unclear. This CDR3 is built from 14 residues. V lost 6 bases and J 1 base, leaving 9 bases between the germline ends. Germline CDR1 is MNHNS and CDR2 is SASEGT. The CDR3 loop reads CASRTVWNTGELFF. The CDR3 coding sequence is TGTGCCAGCAGGACGGTCTGGAACACCGGGGAGCTGTTTTTT.

The J gene is TRBJ1-2, the V gene TRBV6-1; 8 positions match TRBD1. Germline V CDR1 and CDR2: MNHNS, SASEGT. CDR3 length: 12 amino acids. V lost 11 bases to trimming and J lost 2 bases; unmatched junction nucleotides: 4. The DNA for the CDR3 is TGTGCCCAACGACAGGGGAACTATGGCTACACCTTC. This gives the protein CAQRQGNYGYTF.

The sample holds a few counts of this clonotype. The genes are TRBV24-1 and TRBJ2-1; 11 nucleotides line up with TRBD2. Germline V CDR1 and CDR2: KGHDR, SFDVKD. This CDR3 is 14 amino acids long. V lost 7 bases to trimming and J lost 3 bases; unmatched junction nucleotides: 1. As DNA, the CDR3 is TGTGCCACCAGGGGACTAGCGGACTACAATGAGCAGTTCTTC. Protein sequence: CATRGLADYNEQFF.

The V call is TRBV12-3 or TRBV12-4, the J call TRBJ1-1; D possibly corresponds to TRBD1 (6 bases). The CDR3 spans 14 residues. V was clipped by 5 bases and J by 3 bases, with 13 bases between them. The CDR3 region has the DNA TGTGCCAGCAGTGAGGGGGATTGGGACACTGAAGCTTTCTTT. It specifies CASSEGDWDTEAFF.

The J gene is TRBJ2-7, the V gene TRBV7-2; a weak D match, TRBD2 (6 bases). CDR1 is SGHTA, CDR2 FQGNSA, per germline. V was shortened by 4 bases and J by 8 bases, with 12 bases between the two germline ends. There are 12 residues in the CDR3. Here the CDR3 DNA reads TGTGCCAGCAGCTCTAACCGGGAGAAGCAGTACTTC. Its protein is CASSSNREKQYF.

Regarding this clonotype: Compared with germline, one end of the junction differs, possibly owing to a read error. This chain uses TRBV11-3 with TRBJ2-1; weak D call: TRBD2 (6 bases). In germline, CDR1 is SGHNT, CDR2 YENEEA. This CDR3 comprises 13 residues. CDR3 nucleotide sequence: TGTGCCAGCAGCTTAGATCGTACGGGAGTCCCCGACTTC. This encodes CASSLDRTGVPDF.

This clonotype was counted only a few times. This rearrangement joins TRBV6-5 to TRBJ2-4, with a possible D match to TRBD1 (6 bases). The CDR3 loop spans 15 amino acids. Germline CDR1 reads MNHEY; CDR2 reads SVGAGI. The germline V and J ends were trimmed by 5 bases and 6 bases, with 17 bases remaining between them. CDR3 coding DNA: TGTGCCAGCAGTACCTCGCAGGGGTCGGTAAACATTCAGTACTTC. This sequence encodes CASSTSQGSVNIQYF.

This clonotype has only a few counts. This chain connects TRBV5-1 to TRBJ1-1; D not certain. Germline assignment: CDR1 SGHRS and CDR2 YFSETQ. This CDR3 is 16 amino acids long. V lost 4 bases, J lost 0 bases, and 16 bases lay in between. The CDR3 DNA sequence: TGCGCCAGCAGCCCGACCCCGCTGAGAATGAACACTGAAGCTTTCTTT. This sequence encodes CASSPTPLRMNTEAFF.

This clonotype was observed a few times. V and J are TRBV20-1 and TRBJ1-2; tentatively, D is TRBD1 (6 bases). The V and J ends lost 5 bases and 4 bases respectively, with 23 bases between them. The CDR3 consists of 16 residues. CDR1 is DFQATT and CDR2 is SNEGSKA in the germline V gene (reference sequence). The CDR3 protein is CSAFMAGHQNRYGYTF. The DNA of the CDR3 is TGCAGTGCTTTCATGGCGGGACATCAAAACCGCTATGGCTACACCTTC.

The rearrangement joins TRBV24-1 to TRBJ2-5; D unclear. V was shortened by 5 bases and J by 0 bases, with 6 bases between the two germline ends. The length of the CDR3 is 13 residues. CDR1 and CDR2 from the germline V gene are KGHDR and SFDVKD. The CDR3 protein is CATSGAYQETQYF. The CDR3 bases are TGTGCCACCAGTGGGGCATACCAAGAGACCCAGTACTTC.

This clonotype occurred a few times. The V and J genes are TRBV18 and TRBJ2-1; tentatively, D is TRBD1 (5 bases). This CDR3 contains 12 residues. Germline V CDR1 and CDR2: KGHSH, LQKENI. The V end lost 3 bases, the J end lost 8 bases, and 8 bases lay between the germline ends. In DNA form, the CDR3 reads TGTGCCAGCTCACCGGACACCTATGAGCAGTTCTTC. Amino acid sequence: CASSPDTYEQFF.

In this sample, this clonotype turned up many times. The genes are TRBV14 and TRBJ2-6; D call uncertain. Germline assignment: CDR1 SGHDN and CDR2 FVKESK. This CDR3 spans 16 amino acids. Between the trimmed V and J ends, which lost 4 bases and 4 bases, there was a span of 14 bases. As DNA, the CDR3 is TGTGCCAGCAGCCCGCCTTTGACACCCGGGGCCAACGTCCTGACTTTC. The encoded protein is CASSPPLTPGANVLTF.

The V and J genes are TRBV7-3 and TRBJ2-5; TRBD2 aligns across 14 bases. The CDR3 is made up of 16 amino acids. From germline, CDR1 is SGHTA and CDR2 FQGTGA. With V trimmed by 5 bases and J by 5 bases, 7 bases remained unmatched. DNA for the CDR3: TGTGCCAGCAGCCCAAGACTAGCGGGAGGGTATGAGACCCAGTACTTC. Translated: CASSPRLAGGYETQYF. Based on the CDR3 plus reference TRBV7-3 and TRBJ2-5, the full variable domain is GAGVSQTPSNKVTEKGKYVELRCDPISGHTALYWYRQSLGQGPEFLIYFQGTGAADDSGLPNDRFFAVRPEGSVSTLKIQRTERGDSAVYLCASSPRLAGGYETQYFGPGTRLLVL.

The rearrangement uses TRBV25-1 and TRBJ2-1, with a weak D call TRBD2 (6 bases). This CDR3 contains 18 residues. The germline V gene encodes CDR1 MGHDK and CDR2 SYGVNS. V was trimmed by 2 bases and J by 8 bases, leaving 25 bases between them. The CDR3 region has the DNA TGTGCCAGCAGTGAAATCTCTGGGGATCGGGGGTTTATGGATGAGCAGTTCTTC. Translated, it gives CASSEISGDRGFMDEQFF.

This rearrangement joins TRBV6-5 to TRBJ1-2, with unresolved D. The length of the CDR3 is 16 residues. V lost 3 bases and J 7 bases, leaving 21 bases between the germline ends. Germline V CDR1 and CDR2: MNHEY, SVGAGI. The chain's CDR3 is CASSYTRALGSSGYTF. The CDR3 nucleotides read TGTGCCAGCAGTTATACCCGGGCCCTAGGTTCTTCTGGCTACACCTTC.

This chain connects TRBV4-3 to TRBJ1-6, with D hard to call. V was cut by 0 bases and J by 2 bases, with 5 bases left in between. Germline-derived CDR1 and CDR2 are LGHNA and YSLEER. The CDR3 spans 15 residues. Here the CDR3 DNA reads TGCGCCAGCAGCCAAGAGGGGACCTATAATTCACCCCTCCACTTT. Translated: CASSQEGTYNSPLHF.

J is TRBJ1-4 and V is TRBV12-3 or TRBV12-4, with 9 bases matching TRBD1. Unmatched junction bases numbered 6, after V lost 4 bases and J lost 6 bases. This CDR3 is built from 15 residues. In DNA, the CDR3 is TGTGCCAGCAGTTCCCGGGACAGGGCGTATGAAAAACTGTTTTTT. Translating gives CASSSRDRAYEKLFF.

The CDR3 DNA is TGCAGCGTTGGACGACAGGGCCAGCAGTACTTC. This translates into CSVGRQGQQYF. The chain links TRBV29-1 to TRBJ2-7; 7 nucleotides agree with TRBD1. CDR3 length: 11 residues. The germline V gene encodes CDR1 SQVTM and CDR2 ANQGSEA. The V and J ends lost 4 bases and 8 bases, in that order; junction bases with no gene match: 5.

In this sample, this clonotype turned up a few times. V gene TRBV29-1 combines with J gene TRBJ2-7; 7 nucleotides align to TRBD1. The CDR3 runs 13 residues. Per the germline V gene, CDR1 is SQVTM and CDR2 is ANQGSEA. V lost 8 bases, J lost 4 bases, and 11 bases stayed unmatched. CDR3 coding DNA: TGCAGCATAAGACGGGACAGCCAATACGAGCAGTACTTC. Translation: CSIRRDSQYEQYF.

V is TRBV27 and J is TRBJ1-3; TRBD1 matches 10 bases. This CDR3 has 17 residues. Germline V gives CDR1 MNHEY, CDR2 SMNVEV (reference sequence). V lost 5 bases and J lost 3; bases outside the gene matches: 10. The DNA of the CDR3 is TGTGCCAGCAGTCTCACCGGGACAGGGGAGTATGGAAACACCATATATTTT. Translation: CASSLTGTGEYGNTIYF.

The chain combines TRBV3-1 with TRBJ2-1, with 16 nucleotides matching TRBD2. Trimming cost V 4 bases and J 2 bases; bases outside gene matches: 5. The CDR3 length is 18 residues. From germline, CDR1 is LGHDT and CDR2 YNNKEL (reference sequence). DNA of the CDR3: TGTGCCAGCAGCCCAACCGGGACTAGCGGGAGGGCCTACAATGAGCAGTTCTTC. This gives the protein CASSPTGTSGRAYNEQFF.

This chain uses TRBV6-2 or TRBV6-3 with TRBJ2-1; 10 nucleotides agree with TRBD2. The CDR3 has 19 amino acids. CDR1 is MNHEY and CDR2 is SVGEGT in the germline V gene. The V and J ends lost 7 bases and 7 bases, in that order; junction bases with no gene match: 22. CDR3 protein: CASTFRLGASGSFENEQFF. The DNA of the CDR3 is TGTGCCAGCACTTTTCGTTTGGGGGCTAGCGGGAGTTTCGAAAATGAGCAGTTCTTC.